Below, one T cell receptor beta chain is given with its context. This entry comes from a study of cytomegalovirus exposure and HLA in healthy donors. The CDR3 has 16 residues. Germline loops: CDR1 SGHRS, CDR2 YFSETQ. V gave up 4 bases and J gave up 2 bases; unmatched junction bases: 2. Profiled with immunoSEQ multiplex PCR; TCRdb holds only in-frame clones, not every one. The table has about 160,000 clones, roughly 83% seen once; the top ten hold roughly 10%. The sample consisted of PBMCs. The receptor comes from a man younger than 40 in good health and CMV-seropositive. The gene calls are TRBV5-1 and TRBJ2-1; the match to TRBD2 covers 14 bases. CDR3 amino acids: CASSRTSGGPYNEQFF. The CDR3 DNA sequence: TGCGCCAGCAGCCGGACTAGCGGGGGGCCCTACAATGAGCAGTTCTTC. The full variable domain, completed using reference TRBV5-1 and TRBJ2-1, is KAGVTQTPRYLIKTRGQQVTLSCSPISGHRSVSWYQQTPGQGLQFLFEYFSETQRNKGNFPGRFSGRQFSNSRSEMNVSTLELGDSALYLCASSRTSGGPYNEQFFGPGTRLTVL.